This T cell receptor beta chain was observed in a study of PD-L1 blockade in urothelial cancer (TCRdb year 2017). Regarding the complete study: All patients started therapy at some point between 2014 and 2016 and received atezolizumab 1,200 mg intravenously every 3 weeks. The study, an exploratory multi-omic analysis, examined somatic, immune and clinical correlates of response to PD-L1 blockade with atezolizumab in urothelial cancer. Patients had an ECOG performance status of 0 or 1 and had received between 0 and 3 prior chemotherapy regimens. Blood samples yielded a median of around 140,000 T cells and more than 80,000 unique TCRs, with median clonality roughly 0.085. Pretreatment tumor samples, along with matched peripheral blood collected serially before and after atezolizumab treatment, underwent TCR sequencing. Blood samples were analyzed at 3 weeks after treatment start (second dose) and at 6 weeks after treatment start. Durable clinical benefit meant progression-free survival longer than 6 months, and TCR features were also tested against progression-free and overall survival. About 90% of the 29 patients were males with bladder-origin urothelial cancer, and 18 of 29 reported a prior smoking history. About 10 patients reached durable clinical benefit, while around 19 patients did not. Whole exome sequencing and RNA sequencing of pretreatment tumors were performed alongside TCR sequencing in the same patients. Under 30 patients had pretreatment blood TCR-seq, about 25 had at least one posttreatment blood collection, and about 25 had tumor TCR-seq.

A total of roughly 30 patients with locally advanced or metastatic urothelial carcinoma, treated at Memorial Sloan Kettering on a trial protocol, made up the cohort. Peripheral blood mononuclear cells were collected pretreatment and during treatment, with between 1 and 8 total time points per patient. The Qiagen DNeasy Blood extraction kit was used to purify genomic DNA from total PBMCs and from tumor samples. PBMCs were collected pretreatment and during treatment, and were isolated and stored as previously described. For this clone: What this receptor recognizes is not known. No base quality information exists; no much larger clone differs at one position.

Synthetic TCR analog templates were spiked into each PCR so that absolute template abundance could be estimated from read counts. Using the immunoSEQ assay, TCRbeta CDR3 regions were amplified from genomic DNA with bias-controlled V and J gene primers. Sequencing of rearranged TCRbeta segments was done at approximately 20X coverage. The original pipeline was this. Sequencing errors were corrected by clustering and CDR3s were annotated against IMGT to assign V, D and J genes. Out-of-frame and stop-codon sequences were excluded, and only productive TCRbeta rearrangements were used in downstream analyses. Clonality was computed as one minus Shannon entropy normalized by the log of the number of unique productive sequences. Fisher's exact test with Benjamini-Hochberg correction, at a threshold of adjusted p below 0.01, was used to find clones that differed between time points or between blood and tumor. TCRdb took this table from immuneACCESS and kept in-frame rearrangements with V and J called. Such tables lack part of the clones; where checked against another copy, unresolved V genes explain under half of the gap, and the rest is unexplained. V, J and clone size are those of that table, while D and trimming were read from the DNA. In all, the sample holds around 45,000 clones, and 88% of those were seen once. Roughly 15% of the sample is in the top ten clones.

Overall study results and their limits: Among patients with durable benefit, tumor-associated TCR clones showed greater expansion in peripheral blood 3 weeks after treatment started (n ≈ 24, p = 0.022). Small sample size (n ≈ 27) and many exploratory analyses mean the results are intended to be hypothesis-generating. A pretreatment peripheral blood TCR clonality below the median was linked to improved progression-free and overall survival.

CDR1 and CDR2 (SQVTM, ANQGSEA) derive from the germline V gene. The V end loses 6 bases and the J end loses 4 bases, and a stretch of 12 bases separates them. The CDR3 sequence holds 12 residues, the cysteine and phenylalanine included. Only CDR3 DNA is held: 36 bases, read in frame from base 1. Sequenced material: PBMCs, taken around atezolizumab (anti-PD-L1) treatment. The rearrangement combines TRBV29-1 with TRBJ2-5; too little of a D gene remains to name it. This TCR was recovered from a woman aged 60 to 75 with urothelial cancer. The CDR3 protein sequence reads: CSVSIGGETQYF. Read as DNA, the sequence is TGCAGCGTCTCGATCGGTGGAGAGACCCAGTACTTC.